This TCR beta chain was captured in a study of blood T cells in healthy people across ages. Study-wide results and caveats: Donor CMV status, an unknown factor, possibly confounded changes in expanded clonotypes.

With V trimmed by 5 bases and J by 8 bases, 16 bases remained unmatched. The germline CDR1 and CDR2 sequences are ENHRY and SYGVKD. The CDR3 consists of 16 residues. In regard to this clonotype: The target antigen is unknown.

Aged about 6 to 100, donors were systemically healthy Caucasians from Russia. The authors ran a second PCR of 7 to 11 cycles using a sample-barcoded 5' primer and a J-beta primer mix. MiXCR, applied by TCRdb to the 5' RACE reads, yields one record per CDR3 protein. The data show about 1.5 million distinct CDR3 sequences, 35% to 45% seen once. Sequenced input: blood. This chain connects TRBV10-3 to TRBJ1-2; 8 positions agree with TRBD1. This TCR derives from a woman between 18 and 29 years old in good health. For the CDR3, the DNA is TGTGCCATCAGTAGCAACATACAGGGGGATGAAGAGGGCTACACCTTC. As protein: CAISSNIQGDEEGYTF.